The 14 T cell receptor beta chains below all came from one sample that was sequenced in a study of shared clonotypes between healthy human individuals. Using immunoSEQ multiplex PCR, the repertoire was profiled, and TCRdb retains in-frame clones only, with some absent. The table includes hundreds of thousands of clones, 72% detected once. Sequenced input: memory CD4+ T cells sorted from blood. Sample subset: CD45RA-negative fraction. These receptors all stem from a woman in her 30s in good health.

The chain joins TRBV5-4 to TRBJ2-5; possibly TRBD1 for D (6 bases). The CDR3 length is 15 residues. Germline values: CDR1 SGHNT, CDR2 YYREEE (reference sequence). V lost 4 bases, J lost 1 base, and 14 bases lay in between. CDR3 in amino acids: CASSPRRGVQETQYF. CDR3 sequence (DNA): TGTGCCAGCAGCCCCCGCAGGGGCGTCCAAGAGACCCAGTACTTC.

V usage is TRBV19 and J usage is TRBJ2-3; 8 bases align to TRBD2. The CDR3 loop spans 16 amino acids. Losses at the gene ends were 3 bases for V and 3 bases for J; bases not matched to a gene: 8. Germline CDR1 LNHDA, CDR2 SQIVND (reference sequence). In nucleotides, the CDR3 is TGTGCCAGTAGTATCCTTACCGGGACTAGGACAGATACGCAGTATTTT. Translation gives CASSILTGTRTDTQYF.

CDR3 DNA: TGTGCCAGCAGCCAAGAGCAACAGGCAGGCACAGATACGCAGTATTTT. Encoded protein: CASSQEQQAGTDTQYF. This rearrangement joins TRBV4-2 to TRBJ2-3; tentative D call: TRBD1 (5 bases). The CDR3 extends over 16 amino acids. Deletions cut 0 bases from V and 1 base from J, with 11 bases between. The germline V gene encodes CDR1 LGHNA and CDR2 YNFKEQ.

The V gene is TRBV4-2, the J gene TRBJ1-6; D remains unclear. The CDR3 consists of 14 residues. Germline V lookup: CDR1 LGHNA, CDR2 YNFKEQ. The V gene lost 1 base and the J gene lost 10 bases, with 11 bases spanning the gap. CDR3 in amino acids: CASSQAGEDSPLHF. CDR3 sequence (DNA): TGTGCCAGCAGCCAAGCTGGGGAGGACTCACCCCTCCACTTT.

The chain couples TRBV7-2 to TRBJ2-2; D unclear. CDR1 SGHTA and CDR2 FQGNSA come from the germline V gene. V lost 1 base and J lost 1, with 7 bases in between. This CDR3 has 15 amino acids. The CDR3 loop reads CASSLGWQNTGELFF. The CDR3 DNA reads TGTGCCAGCAGCTTAGGGTGGCAGAACACCGGGGAGCTGTTTTTT.

The CDR3 region is CASSTNLQETQYF. The CDR3 bases are TGTGCCAGCAGCACAAACCTCCAAGAGACCCAGTACTTC. The rearrangement uses TRBV5-4 and TRBJ2-5; no definite D call. The CDR3 consists of 13 residues. The V end was cut by 4 bases, the J end by 1 base, with 8 bases between. Germline loops: CDR1 SGHNT, CDR2 YYREEE (reference sequence).

The CDR3 DNA is TGTGCCAGCAGGGCGGGCACTAGCACAGATACGCAGTATTTT. Protein product: CASRAGTSTDTQYF. V and J are TRBV6-4 and TRBJ2-3; D possibly corresponds to TRBD2 (5 bases). The CDR3 extends over 14 amino acids. Trimming shortened V by 6 bases and J by 0 bases, and 10 bases separated the two germline ends. Germline CDR1 reads MRHNA; CDR2 reads SNTAGT.

V gene TRBV11-3 combines with J gene TRBJ2-2; D call uncertain. There are 13 residues in the CDR3. The V end was cut by 3 bases, the J end by 5 bases, with 7 bases between. Germline V lookup: CDR1 SGHNT, CDR2 YENEEA. In nucleotides, the CDR3 is TGTGCCAGCAGCTTTGAAGGGACCGGGGAGCTGTTTTTT. Amino acids: CASSFEGTGELFF.

As concerns this clone: This CDR3 is also generated by other DNA sequences in the sample. V gene TRBV28 combines with J gene TRBJ1-5, with D unresolved. V dropped 6 bases and J dropped 1 base, with 7 bases sitting between them. Germline loops: CDR1 MDHEN, CDR2 SYDVKM. This CDR3 has 13 amino acids. The CDR3 coding sequence is TGTGCCAGCAGGGCTGGGAGCAATCAGCCCCAGCATTTT. Translating gives CASRAGSNQPQHF.

This chain uses TRBV28 with TRBJ1-2, with TRBD1 matching 7 bases. Germline trimming cut 6 bases from V and 5 bases from J; bases unmatched to any gene: 9. The CDR3 is made up of 14 amino acids. CDR1 and CDR2 from the germline V gene are MDHEN and SYDVKM. CDR3 residues: CASRVTGLRYGYTF. The CDR3 nucleotides are TGTGCCAGCAGGGTGACAGGGCTTCGGTATGGCTACACCTTC.

This chain's CDR3 is CASTRGLAGGTQYF. The CDR3 DNA reads TGTGCCAGCACTCGGGGACTAGCGGGAGGGACCCAGTACTTC. The chain is built from TRBV2 and TRBJ2-5; 15 bases align to TRBD2. V was pared by 7 bases and J by 7 bases, with 4 bases of the junction left unmatched. The CDR3 spans 14 residues. Per the germline V gene, CDR1 is SNHLY and CDR2 is FYNNEI.

This clone has just a few counts. The genes are TRBV5-1 and TRBJ2-6; 7 bases align to TRBD1. Trimming at V came to 6 bases and at J to 0 bases, leaving 6 bases not matched to a gene. The CDR3 runs 16 residues. Germline CDR1 reads SGHRS; CDR2 reads YFSETQ. CDR3 sequence: CASTRQGASGANVLTF. The CDR3 DNA sequence: TGCGCCAGCACAAGACAGGGTGCCTCTGGGGCCAACGTCCTGACTTTC.

This clone was recorded a few times. The chain links TRBV5-8 to TRBJ1-4; D uncertain. Trimming took 2 bases from V and 7 from J, leaving 15 bases between them. Germline loops: CDR1 SGHTS, CDR2 YDEGEE. The CDR3 runs to 15 residues. The CDR3 DNA reads TGTGCCAGCAGCTTCCCGGGAGGTGGCGCTGAAAAACTGTTTTTT. Protein sequence: CASSFPGGGAEKLFF.

J is TRBJ2-7 and V is TRBV30; 7 nucleotides match TRBD1. This CDR3 region has 12 residues. The germline V gene encodes CDR1 GTSNPN and CDR2 SVGIG (reference sequence). The ends lost 8 bases at V and 7 bases at J; junction bases unmatched: 11. CDR3 sequence: CAVRGQAREQYF. Written as DNA, the CDR3 is TGTGCCGTAAGGGGGCAGGCGAGAGAGCAGTACTTC.